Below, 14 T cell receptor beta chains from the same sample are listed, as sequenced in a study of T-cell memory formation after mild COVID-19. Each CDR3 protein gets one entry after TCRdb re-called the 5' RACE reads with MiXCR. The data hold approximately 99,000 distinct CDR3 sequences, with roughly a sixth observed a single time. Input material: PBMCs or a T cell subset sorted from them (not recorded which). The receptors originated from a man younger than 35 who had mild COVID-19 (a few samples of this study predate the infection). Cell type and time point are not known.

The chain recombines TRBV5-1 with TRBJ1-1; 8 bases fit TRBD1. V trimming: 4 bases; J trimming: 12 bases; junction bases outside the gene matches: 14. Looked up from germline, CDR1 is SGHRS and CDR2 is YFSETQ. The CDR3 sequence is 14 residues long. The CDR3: CASSGPGGAGWSFF. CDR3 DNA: TGCGCCAGCAGCGGACCAGGGGGCGCGGGTTGGTCTTTCTTT.

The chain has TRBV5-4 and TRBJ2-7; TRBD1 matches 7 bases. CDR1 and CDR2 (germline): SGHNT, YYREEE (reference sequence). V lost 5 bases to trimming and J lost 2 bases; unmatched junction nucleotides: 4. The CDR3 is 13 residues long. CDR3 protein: CASSRQGTYEQYF. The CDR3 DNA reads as TGTGCCAGCAGTCGACAGGGAACCTACGAGCAGTACTTC.

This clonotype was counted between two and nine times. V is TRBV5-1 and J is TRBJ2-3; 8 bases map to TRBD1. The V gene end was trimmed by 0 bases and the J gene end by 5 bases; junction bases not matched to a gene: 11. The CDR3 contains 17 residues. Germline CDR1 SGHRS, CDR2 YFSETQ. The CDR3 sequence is CASSLGSRGRVKDTQYF. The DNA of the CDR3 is TGCGCCAGCAGCTTGGGTAGCAGGGGGCGCGTGAAAGATACGCAGTATTTT. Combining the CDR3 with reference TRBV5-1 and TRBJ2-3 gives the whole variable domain KAGVTQTPRYLIKTRGQQVTLSCSPISGHRSVSWYQQTPGQGLQFLFEYFSETQRNKGNFPGRFSGRQFSNSRSEMNVSTLELGDSALYLCASSLGSRGRVKDTQYFGPGTRLTVL.

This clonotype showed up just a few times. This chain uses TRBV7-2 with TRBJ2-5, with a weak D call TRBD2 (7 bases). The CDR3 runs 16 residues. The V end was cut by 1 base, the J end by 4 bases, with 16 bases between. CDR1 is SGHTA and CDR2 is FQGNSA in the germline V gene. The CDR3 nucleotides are TGTGCCAGCAGCTTAGTCGGGGGGCGCTTGGGAGAGACCCAGTACTTC. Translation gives CASSLVGGRLGETQYF.

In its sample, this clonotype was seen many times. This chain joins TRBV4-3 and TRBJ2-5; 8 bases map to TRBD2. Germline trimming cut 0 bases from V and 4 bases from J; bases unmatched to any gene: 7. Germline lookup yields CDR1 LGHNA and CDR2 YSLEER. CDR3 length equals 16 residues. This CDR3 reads CASSQDPMAGGETQYF. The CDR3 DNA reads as TGCGCCAGCAGCCAAGATCCAATGGCGGGGGGAGAGACCCAGTACTTC.

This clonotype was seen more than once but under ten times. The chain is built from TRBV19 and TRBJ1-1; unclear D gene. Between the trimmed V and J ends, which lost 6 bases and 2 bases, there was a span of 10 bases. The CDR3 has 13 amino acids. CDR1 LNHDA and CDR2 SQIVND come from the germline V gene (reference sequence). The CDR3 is CASSRGVNTEAFF. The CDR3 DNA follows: TGTGCCAGTAGCCGCGGGGTTAACACTGAAGCTTTCTTT.

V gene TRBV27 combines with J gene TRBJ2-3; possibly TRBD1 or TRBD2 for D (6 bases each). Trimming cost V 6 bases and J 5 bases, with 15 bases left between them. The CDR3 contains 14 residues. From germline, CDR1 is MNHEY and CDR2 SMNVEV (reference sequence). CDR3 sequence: CASSPGARVDTQYF. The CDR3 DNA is TGTGCCAGCAGCCCGGGGGCTCGCGTAGATACGCAGTATTTT.

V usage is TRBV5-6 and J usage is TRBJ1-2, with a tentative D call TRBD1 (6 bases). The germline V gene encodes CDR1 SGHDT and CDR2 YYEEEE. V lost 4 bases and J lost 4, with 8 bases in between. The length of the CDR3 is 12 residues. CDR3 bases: TGTGCCAGCAGCCGGACAGCCTATGGCTACACCTTC. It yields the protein CASSRTAYGYTF.

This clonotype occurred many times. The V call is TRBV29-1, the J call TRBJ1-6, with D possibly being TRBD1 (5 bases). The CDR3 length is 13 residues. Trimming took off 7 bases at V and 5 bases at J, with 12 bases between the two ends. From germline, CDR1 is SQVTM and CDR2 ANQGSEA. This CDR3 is CSARRGDNSPLHF. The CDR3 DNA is TGCAGCGCCCGACGAGGGGATAATTCACCCCTCCACTTT.

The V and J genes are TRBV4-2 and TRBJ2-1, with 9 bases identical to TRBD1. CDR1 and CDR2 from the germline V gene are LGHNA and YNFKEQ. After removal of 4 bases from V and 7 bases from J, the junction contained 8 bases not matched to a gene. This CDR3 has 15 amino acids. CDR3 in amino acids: CASSLPGQGANEQFF. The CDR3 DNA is TGTGCCAGCAGCCTACCGGGACAGGGTGCGAATGAGCAGTTCTTC.

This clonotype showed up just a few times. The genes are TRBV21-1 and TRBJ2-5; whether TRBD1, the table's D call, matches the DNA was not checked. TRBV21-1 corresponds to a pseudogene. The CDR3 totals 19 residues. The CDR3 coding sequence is TGTGCCAGCAGCAAATCCCTCAGGGACAGCCCTAGTTGCCAAGAGACCCAGTACTTC. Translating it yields CASSKSLRDSPSCQETQYF.

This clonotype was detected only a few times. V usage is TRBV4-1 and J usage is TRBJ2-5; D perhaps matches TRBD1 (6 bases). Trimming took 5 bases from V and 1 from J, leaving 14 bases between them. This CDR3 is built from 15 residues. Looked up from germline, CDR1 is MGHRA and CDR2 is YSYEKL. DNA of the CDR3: TGCGCCAGCAGCACTCGACAGGATACCCAAGAGACCCAGTACTTC. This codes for CASSTRQDTQETQYF.

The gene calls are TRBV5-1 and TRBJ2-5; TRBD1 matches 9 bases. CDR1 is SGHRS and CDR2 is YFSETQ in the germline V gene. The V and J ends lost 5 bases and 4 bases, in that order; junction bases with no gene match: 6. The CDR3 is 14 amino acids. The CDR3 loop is CASRKQDRGETQYF. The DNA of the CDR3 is TGCGCCAGCAGAAAACAGGACAGGGGAGAGACCCAGTACTTC. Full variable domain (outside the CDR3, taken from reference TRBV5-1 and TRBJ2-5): KAGVTQTPRYLIKTRGQQVTLSCSPISGHRSVSWYQQTPGQGLQFLFEYFSETQRNKGNFPGRFSGRQFSNSRSEMNVSTLELGDSALYLCASRKQDRGETQYFGPGTRLLVL.

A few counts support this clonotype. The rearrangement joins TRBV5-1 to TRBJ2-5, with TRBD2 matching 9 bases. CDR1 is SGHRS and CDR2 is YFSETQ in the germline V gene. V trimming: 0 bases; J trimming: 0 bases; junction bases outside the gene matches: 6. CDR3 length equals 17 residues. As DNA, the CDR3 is TGCGCCAGCAGCTTGGCCCTAGCGGGGACGCACCAAGAGACCCAGTACTTC. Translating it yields CASSLALAGTHQETQYF.